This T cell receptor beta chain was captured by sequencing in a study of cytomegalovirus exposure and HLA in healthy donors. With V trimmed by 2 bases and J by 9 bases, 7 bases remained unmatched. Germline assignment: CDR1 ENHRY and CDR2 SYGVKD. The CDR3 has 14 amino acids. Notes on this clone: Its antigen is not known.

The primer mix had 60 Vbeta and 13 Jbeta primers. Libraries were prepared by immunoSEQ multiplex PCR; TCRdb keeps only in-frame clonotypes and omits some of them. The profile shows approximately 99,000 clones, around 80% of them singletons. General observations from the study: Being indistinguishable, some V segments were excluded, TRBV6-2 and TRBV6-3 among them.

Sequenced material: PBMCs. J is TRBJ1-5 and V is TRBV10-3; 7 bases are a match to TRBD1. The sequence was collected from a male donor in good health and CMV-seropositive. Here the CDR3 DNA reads TGTGCCATCAGTGAGGGTGGACAGGCGTCGCCCCAGCATTTT. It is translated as CAISEGGQASPQHF.